This T cell receptor beta chain emerged from a study of molecular identifiers for immune sequencing clone quantification. This clonotype occurred many times. Via MiXCR, TCRdb re-called the PCR reads, giving one row per CDR3 protein. Counted here are hundreds of thousands of distinct CDR3 sequences, less than 20% occurring once; the ten biggest clones make up approximately 0.9%. The receptor was derived from a human donor in good health. Some libraries in this study had Jurkat cell RNA spiked in. The sample comprised naive CD8+ T cells from blood, with Jurkat cell RNA spiked in. Subset described: FACS-sorted CD8+CD4-CCR7+CD45RA+ naive T cells.

Here the CDR3 reads CASSQDRRGSSYEQYF. CDR3 DNA sequence: TGCGCCAGCAGCCAAGATCGGCGGGGCAGCTCCTACGAGCAGTACTTC. The chain employs TRBV4-3 and TRBJ2-7; possible D gene TRBD2, 6 bases. V lost 0 bases, J lost 0 bases, and 12 bases lay in between. CDR1 is LGHNA and CDR2 is YSLEER in the germline V gene. CDR3 size: 16 residues.